This T cell receptor beta chain was observed in a study of blood T cell repertoires in COVID-19. TCRdb's copy holds only in-frame clones and misses some; the assay was immunoSEQ multiplex PCR. Here the sample spans around 300,000 clones, around nine tenths being singletons. The CDR3 is 12 residues long. With 10 bases removed from V and 4 bases from J, the gap between germline ends came to 12 bases. CDR1 and CDR2 from the germline V gene are MDHEN and SYDVKM. The clonotype was recovered from a woman aged 18-35 years who had recovered from COVID-19. This chain joins TRBV28 and TRBJ2-3; no definite D call. Sequenced material: PBMCs or T cells enriched from blood (not recorded which). This chain's CDR3 is CATEEPSDTQYF. The DNA for the CDR3 is TGTGCCACCGAGGAGCCGTCAGATACGCAGTATTTT.